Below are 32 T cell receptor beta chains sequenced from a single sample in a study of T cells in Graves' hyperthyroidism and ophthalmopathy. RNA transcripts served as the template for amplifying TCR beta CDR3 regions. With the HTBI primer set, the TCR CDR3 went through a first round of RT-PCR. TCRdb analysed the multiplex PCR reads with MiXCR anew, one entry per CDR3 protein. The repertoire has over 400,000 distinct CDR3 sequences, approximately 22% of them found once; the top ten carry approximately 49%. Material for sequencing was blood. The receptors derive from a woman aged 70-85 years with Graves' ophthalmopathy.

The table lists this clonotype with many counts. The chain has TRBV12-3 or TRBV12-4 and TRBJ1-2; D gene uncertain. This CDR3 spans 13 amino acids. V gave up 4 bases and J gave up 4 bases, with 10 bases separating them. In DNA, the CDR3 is TGTGCCAGCAGTTATACAGCCCCCTATGGCTACACCTTC. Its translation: CASSYTAPYGYTF.

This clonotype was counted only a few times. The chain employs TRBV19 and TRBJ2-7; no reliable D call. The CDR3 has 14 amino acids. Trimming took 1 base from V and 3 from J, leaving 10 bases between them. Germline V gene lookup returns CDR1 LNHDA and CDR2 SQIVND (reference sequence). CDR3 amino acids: CASSIARADYEQYF. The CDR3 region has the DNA TGTGCCAGTAGTATAGCCCGGGCGGACTACGAGCAGTACTTC.

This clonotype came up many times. The CDR3 DNA reads as TGTGCCATCAGTGATTCGGGACGAATGGAGACCCAGTACTTC. Protein: CAISDSGRMETQYF. V usage is TRBV10-3 and J usage is TRBJ2-5; TRBD1 or TRBD2 may be the D gene (5 bases each). Trimming cost V 3 bases and J 5 bases, with 13 bases left between them. CDR1 and CDR2 (germline): ENHRY, SYGVKD. The length of the CDR3 is 14 residues.

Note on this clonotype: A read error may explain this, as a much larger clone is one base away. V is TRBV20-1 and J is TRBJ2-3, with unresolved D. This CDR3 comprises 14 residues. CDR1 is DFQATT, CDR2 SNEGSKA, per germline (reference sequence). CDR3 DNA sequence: TGCAGTGCTAGAGCACCGTTTGCCACAGATACGCAGTGTTTT. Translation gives CSARAPFATDTQCF.

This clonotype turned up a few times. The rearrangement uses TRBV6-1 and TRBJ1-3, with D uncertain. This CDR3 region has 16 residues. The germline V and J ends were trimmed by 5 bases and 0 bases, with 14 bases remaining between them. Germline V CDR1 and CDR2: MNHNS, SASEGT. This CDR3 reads CASSRLIAGSGNTIYF. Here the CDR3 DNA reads TGTGCCAGCAGTCGGTTGATCGCGGGCTCTGGAAACACCATATATTTT.

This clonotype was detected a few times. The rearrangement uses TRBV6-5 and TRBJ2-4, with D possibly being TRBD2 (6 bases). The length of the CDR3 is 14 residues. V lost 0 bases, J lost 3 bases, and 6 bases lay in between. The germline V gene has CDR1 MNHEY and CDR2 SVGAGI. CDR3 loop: CASSYSGGKNIQYF. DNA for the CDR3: TGTGCCAGCAGTTACTCGGGGGGCAAAAACATTCAGTACTTC.

CDR3 DNA sequence: TGTGCCAGCAGCAGGACTAGCGGGAGTTATATAGATACGCAGTATTTT. Translating it yields CASSRTSGSYIDTQYF. The V gene is TRBV5-6, the J gene TRBJ2-3, with 13 bases identical to TRBD2. CDR3 length: 16 residues. CDR1 is SGHDT, CDR2 YYEEEE, per germline. V shed 4 bases and J 5 bases; nucleotides not matched to a gene: 7.

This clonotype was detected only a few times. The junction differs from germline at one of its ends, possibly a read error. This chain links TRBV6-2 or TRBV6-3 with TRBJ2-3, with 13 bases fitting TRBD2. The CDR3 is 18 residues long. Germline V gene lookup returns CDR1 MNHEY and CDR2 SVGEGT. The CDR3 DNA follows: TGTGCCAGTAGTTACCTCGGGGGACTAGCGGGGAACACAGATACGCAGTATTTT. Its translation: CASSYLGGLAGNTDTQYF.

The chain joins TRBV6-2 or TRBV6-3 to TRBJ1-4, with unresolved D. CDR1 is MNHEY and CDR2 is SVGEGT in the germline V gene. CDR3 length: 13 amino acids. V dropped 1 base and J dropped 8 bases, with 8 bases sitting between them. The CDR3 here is CASSYFGQEKLFF. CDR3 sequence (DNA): TGTGCCAGCAGTTACTTTGGTCAGGAAAAACTGTTTTTT.

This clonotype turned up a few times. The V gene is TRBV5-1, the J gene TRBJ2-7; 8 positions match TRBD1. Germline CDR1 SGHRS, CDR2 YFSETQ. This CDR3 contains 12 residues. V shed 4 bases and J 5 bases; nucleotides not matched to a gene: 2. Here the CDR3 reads CASSQTGDEQYF. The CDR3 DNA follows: TGCGCCAGCAGCCAGACAGGGGACGAGCAGTACTTC. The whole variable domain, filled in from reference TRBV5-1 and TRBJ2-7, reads KAGVTQTPRYLIKTRGQQVTLSCSPISGHRSVSWYQQTPGQGLQFLFEYFSETQRNKGNFPGRFSGRQFSNSRSEMNVSTLELGDSALYLCASSQTGDEQYFGPGTRLTVT.

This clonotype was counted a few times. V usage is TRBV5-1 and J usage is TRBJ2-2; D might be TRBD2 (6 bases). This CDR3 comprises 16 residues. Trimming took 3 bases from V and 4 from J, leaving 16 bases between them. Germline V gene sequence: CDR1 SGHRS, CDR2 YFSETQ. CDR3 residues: CASSSGSGAGTGELFF. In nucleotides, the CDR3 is TGCGCCAGCAGCTCGGGTTCGGGAGCGGGCACCGGGGAGCTGTTTTTT. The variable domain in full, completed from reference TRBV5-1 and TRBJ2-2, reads KAGVTQTPRYLIKTRGQQVTLSCSPISGHRSVSWYQQTPGQGLQFLFEYFSETQRNKGNFPGRFSGRQFSNSRSEMNVSTLELGDSALYLCASSSGSGAGTGELFFGEGSRLTVL.

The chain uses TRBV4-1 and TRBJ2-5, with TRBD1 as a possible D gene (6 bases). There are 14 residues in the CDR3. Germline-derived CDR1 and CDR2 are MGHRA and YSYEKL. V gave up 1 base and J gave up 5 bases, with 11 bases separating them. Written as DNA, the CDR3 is TGCGCCAGCAGCCAAGGGCGGCAGGGGGAGACCCAGTACTTC. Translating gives CASSQGRQGETQYF.

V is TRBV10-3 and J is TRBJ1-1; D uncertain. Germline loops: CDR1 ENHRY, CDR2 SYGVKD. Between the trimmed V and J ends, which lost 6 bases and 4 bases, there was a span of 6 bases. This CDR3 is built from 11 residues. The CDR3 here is CAIRQSTEAFF. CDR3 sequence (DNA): TGTGCCATCAGGCAGAGCACTGAAGCTTTCTTT.

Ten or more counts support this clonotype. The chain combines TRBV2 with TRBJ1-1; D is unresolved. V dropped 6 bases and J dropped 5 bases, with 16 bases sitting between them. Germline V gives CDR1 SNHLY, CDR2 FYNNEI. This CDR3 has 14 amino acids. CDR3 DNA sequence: TGTGCCAGCAGCATGATGGTACTCGGGACTGAAGCTTTCTTT. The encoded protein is CASSMMVLGTEAFF.

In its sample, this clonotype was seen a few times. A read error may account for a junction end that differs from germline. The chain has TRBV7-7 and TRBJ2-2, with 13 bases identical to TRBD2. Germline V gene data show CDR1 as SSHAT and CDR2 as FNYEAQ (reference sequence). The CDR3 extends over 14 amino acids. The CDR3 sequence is CASSQGLAGGELFF. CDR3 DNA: TGTGCTAGCAGCCAGGGACTAGCGGGAGGGGAGCTGTTTTTT. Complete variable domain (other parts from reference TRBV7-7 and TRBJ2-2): GAGVSQSPRYKVTKRGQDVTLRCDPISSHATLYWYQQALGQGPEFLTYFNYEAQPDKSGLPSDRFSAERPEGSISTLTIQRTEQRDSAMYRCASSQGLAGGELFFGEGSRLTVL.

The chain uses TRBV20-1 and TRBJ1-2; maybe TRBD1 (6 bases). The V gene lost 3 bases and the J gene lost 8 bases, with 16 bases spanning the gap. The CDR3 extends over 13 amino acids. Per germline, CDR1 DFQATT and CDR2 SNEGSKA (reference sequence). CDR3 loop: CSARAGGARGYTF. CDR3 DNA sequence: TGCAGTGCTAGGGCGGGGGGGGCGCGAGGCTACACCTTC.

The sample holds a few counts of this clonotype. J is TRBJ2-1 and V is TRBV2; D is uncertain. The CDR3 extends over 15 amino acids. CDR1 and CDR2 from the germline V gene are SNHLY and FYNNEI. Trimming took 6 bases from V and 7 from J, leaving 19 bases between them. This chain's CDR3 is CASRELSATLNEQFF. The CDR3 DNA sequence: TGTGCCAGCAGAGAACTCAGCGCAACATTAAATGAGCAGTTCTTC.

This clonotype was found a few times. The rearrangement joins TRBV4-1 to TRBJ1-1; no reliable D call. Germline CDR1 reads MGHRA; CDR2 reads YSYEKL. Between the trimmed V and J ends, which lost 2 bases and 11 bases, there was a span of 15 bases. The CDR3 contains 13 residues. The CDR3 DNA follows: TGCGCCAGCAGCCAATGGGAGGGTCGGTGGGCTTTCTTT. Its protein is CASSQWEGRWAFF.

The CDR3 region has the DNA TGTGCCAGTACTAGGACAGTTCTCTCTGGGGCCAACGTCCTGACTTTC. Translating gives CASTRTVLSGANVLTF. The chain couples TRBV19 to TRBJ2-6, with D possibly being TRBD1 (6 bases). Germline V CDR1 and CDR2: LNHDA, SQIVND (reference sequence). CDR3 length: 16 amino acids. Trimming took off 7 bases at V and 0 bases at J, with 13 bases between the two ends.

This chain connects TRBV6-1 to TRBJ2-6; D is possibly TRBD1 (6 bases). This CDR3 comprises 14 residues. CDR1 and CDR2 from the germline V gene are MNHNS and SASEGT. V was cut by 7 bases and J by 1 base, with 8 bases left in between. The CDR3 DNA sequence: TGTGCCAGCAATGGACAGTCTGGGGCCAACGTCCTGACTTTC. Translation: CASNGQSGANVLTF.

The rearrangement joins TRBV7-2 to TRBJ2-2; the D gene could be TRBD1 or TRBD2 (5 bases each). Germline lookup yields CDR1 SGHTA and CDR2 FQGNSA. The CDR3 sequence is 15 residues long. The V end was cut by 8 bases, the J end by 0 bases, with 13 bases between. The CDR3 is CASARGVSNTGELFF. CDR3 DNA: TGTGCCAGCGCCCGAGGGGTCTCGAACACCGGGGAGCTGTTTTTT.

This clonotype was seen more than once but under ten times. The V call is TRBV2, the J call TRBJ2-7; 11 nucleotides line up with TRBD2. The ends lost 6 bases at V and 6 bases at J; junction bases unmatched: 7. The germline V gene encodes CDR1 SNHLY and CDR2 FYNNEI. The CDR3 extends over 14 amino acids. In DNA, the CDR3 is TGTGCCAGCAGGCAACTAGCGGGAGAAGGCGAGCAGTACTTC. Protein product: CASRQLAGEGEQYF.

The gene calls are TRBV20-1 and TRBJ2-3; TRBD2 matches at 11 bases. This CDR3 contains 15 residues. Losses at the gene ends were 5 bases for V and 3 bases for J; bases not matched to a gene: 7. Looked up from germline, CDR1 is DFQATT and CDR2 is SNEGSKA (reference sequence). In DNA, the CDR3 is TGCAGTGCTGCACGCACTAGCGGGAGAACAGATACGCAGTATTTT. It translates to CSAARTSGRTDTQYF.

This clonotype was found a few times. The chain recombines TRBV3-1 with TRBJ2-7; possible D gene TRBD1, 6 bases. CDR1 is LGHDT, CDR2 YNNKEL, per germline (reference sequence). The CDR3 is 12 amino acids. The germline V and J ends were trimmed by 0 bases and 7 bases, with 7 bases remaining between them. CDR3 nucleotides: TGTGCCAGCAGCCAAGATCAGGGGGAGCAGTACTTC. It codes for CASSQDQGEQYF.

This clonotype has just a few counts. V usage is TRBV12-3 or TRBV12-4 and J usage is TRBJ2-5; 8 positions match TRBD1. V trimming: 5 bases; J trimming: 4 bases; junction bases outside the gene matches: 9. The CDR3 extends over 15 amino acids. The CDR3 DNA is TGTGCCAGCAGTAGGGACAGGCTAGTCGGAGAGACCCAGTACTTC. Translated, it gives CASSRDRLVGETQYF.

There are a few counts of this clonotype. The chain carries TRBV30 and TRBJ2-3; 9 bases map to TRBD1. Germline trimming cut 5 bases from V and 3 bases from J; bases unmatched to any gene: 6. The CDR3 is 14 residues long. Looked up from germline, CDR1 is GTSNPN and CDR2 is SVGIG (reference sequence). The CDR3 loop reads CAWQTGGWTDTQYF. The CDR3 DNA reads TGTGCCTGGCAAACAGGGGGCTGGACAGATACGCAGTATTTT.

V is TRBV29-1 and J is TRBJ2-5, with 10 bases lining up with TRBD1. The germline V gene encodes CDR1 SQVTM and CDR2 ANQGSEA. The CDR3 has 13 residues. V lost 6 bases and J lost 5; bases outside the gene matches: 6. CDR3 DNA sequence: TGCAGCGTCCCGGGACAGGGGTACGAGACCCAGTACTTC. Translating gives CSVPGQGYETQYF.

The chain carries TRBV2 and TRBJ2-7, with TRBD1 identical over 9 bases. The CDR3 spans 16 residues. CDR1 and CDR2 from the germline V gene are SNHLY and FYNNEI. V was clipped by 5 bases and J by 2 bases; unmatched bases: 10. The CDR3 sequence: CASSPAVGQGTYEQYF. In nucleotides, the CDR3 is TGTGCCAGCAGTCCTGCCGTGGGACAGGGTACCTACGAGCAGTACTTC.

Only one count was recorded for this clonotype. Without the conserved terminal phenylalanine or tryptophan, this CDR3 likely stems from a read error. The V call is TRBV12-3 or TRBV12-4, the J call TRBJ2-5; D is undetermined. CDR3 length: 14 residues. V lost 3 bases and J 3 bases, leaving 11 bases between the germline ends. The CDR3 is CASSLVPHKETQYS. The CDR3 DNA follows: TGTGCCAGCAGTTTGGTACCCCATAAAGAGACCCAGTACTCC.

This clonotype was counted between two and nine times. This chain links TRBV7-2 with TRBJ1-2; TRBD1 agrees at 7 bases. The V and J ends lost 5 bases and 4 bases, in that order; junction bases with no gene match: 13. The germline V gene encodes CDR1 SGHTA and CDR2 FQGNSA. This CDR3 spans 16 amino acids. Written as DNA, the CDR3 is TGTGCCAGCAGCCTCCAAGGAGGGGGCGTTGGCTATGGCTACACCTTC. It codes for CASSLQGGGVGYGYTF.

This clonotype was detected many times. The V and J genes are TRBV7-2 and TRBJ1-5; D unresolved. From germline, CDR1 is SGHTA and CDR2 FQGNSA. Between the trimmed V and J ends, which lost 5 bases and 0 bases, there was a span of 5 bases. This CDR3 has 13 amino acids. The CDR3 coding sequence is TGTGCCAGCAGCGCCCATAGCAATCAGCCCCAGCATTTT. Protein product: CASSAHSNQPQHF.

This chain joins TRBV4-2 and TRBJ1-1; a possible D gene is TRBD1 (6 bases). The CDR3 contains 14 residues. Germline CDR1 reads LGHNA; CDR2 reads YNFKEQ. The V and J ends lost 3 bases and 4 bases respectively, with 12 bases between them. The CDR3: CASSHQTGPTEAFF. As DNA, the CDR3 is TGTGCCAGCAGCCACCAGACAGGACCCACTGAAGCTTTCTTT.